The next 3 T cell receptor beta chains were all read from a single sample in a study of shared clonotypes between healthy human individuals. Assay: immunoSEQ multiplex PCR; the TCRdb copy retains only in-frame clones and omits some. The sample lists about 1.5 million clones; roughly 97% were seen once. The sample taken for sequencing was naive CD4+ T cells sorted from blood. Subset of the sample: CD45RA+ positively selected. These receptors originate from a man aged 30 to 45 in good health.

This sequence joins TRBV5-1 and TRBJ2-1; 8 bases agree with TRBD2. This CDR3 is 13 amino acids long. The ends lost 4 bases at V and 3 bases at J; junction bases unmatched: 0. Germline V gene data show CDR1 as SGHRS and CDR2 as YFSETQ. The CDR3 nucleotides read TGCGCCAGCAGCGGGACTAGCTACAATGAGCAGTTCTTC. It encodes CASSGTSYNEQFF.

This chain uses TRBV5-1 with TRBJ2-1; 11 bases map to TRBD2. The CDR3 loop spans 17 amino acids. V gave up 1 base and J gave up 8 bases; unmatched junction bases: 11. CDR1 is SGHRS, CDR2 YFSETQ, per germline. The CDR3 DNA follows: TGCGCCAGCAGCTTGACAGTGGGGTTAGCGGGAGGGCATGAGCAGTTCTTC. It codes for CASSLTVGLAGGHEQFF.

The chain uses TRBV2 and TRBJ2-7; D possibly corresponds to TRBD1 (5 bases). The CDR3 is 15 amino acids. With 3 bases removed from V and 2 bases from J, the gap between germline ends came to 14 bases. The germline gives CDR1 SNHLY, CDR2 FYNNEI. The CDR3 region has the DNA TGTGCCAGCAGTGATCAGGGCAGAATAACCTACGAGCAGTACTTC. Residues: CASSDQGRITYEQYF.